Following are 21 T cell receptor beta chains from one sample sequenced in a study of cytomegalovirus exposure and HLA in healthy donors. Primers: 60 Vbeta forward and 13 Jbeta reverse. Data came from immunoSEQ multiplex PCR; TCRdb stores just in-frame clones and leaves some out. Among 100,000 to 150,000 clones listed, approximately 78% were seen once. Sequenced sample: PBMCs. These receptors all come from a woman in her forties in good health and CMV-seropositive.

This rearrangement joins TRBV4-1 to TRBJ1-6; D gene ambiguous. The CDR3 has 18 amino acids. CDR1 MGHRA and CDR2 YSYEKL come from the germline V gene. Deletions cut 4 bases from V and 5 bases from J, with 21 bases between. The DNA for the CDR3 is TGCGCCAGCAGCCTTGCAGGCCCCTACACGGAGGATAATTCACCCCTCCACTTT. Translation gives CASSLAGPYTEDNSPLHF.

The rearrangement links TRBV29-1 to TRBJ2-7; D is perhaps TRBD1 (5 bases). Germline lookup yields CDR1 SQVTM and CDR2 ANQGSEA. Deletions cut 8 bases from V and 9 bases from J, with 20 bases between. This CDR3 is 12 amino acids long. The CDR3 here is CSIQAGYNGQYF. The CDR3 bases are TGCAGCATCCAGGCAGGGTACAACGGGCAGTACTTC.

This chain uses TRBV5-8 with TRBJ1-1; possibly TRBD1 for D (5 bases). CDR1 is SGHTS and CDR2 is YDEGEE in the germline V gene. V was cut by 0 bases and J by 0 bases, with 6 bases left in between. This CDR3 spans 14 amino acids. CDR3 loop: CASSLDRMNTEAFF. As DNA, the CDR3 is TGTGCCAGCAGCTTGGACAGGATGAACACTGAAGCTTTCTTT.

The chain uses TRBV2 and TRBJ1-2; D is possibly TRBD1 (6 bases). In germline, CDR1 is SNHLY, CDR2 FYNNEI. The CDR3 consists of 13 residues. With 4 bases removed from V and 6 bases from J, the gap between germline ends came to 12 bases. For the CDR3, the DNA is TGTGCCAGCAGTGCTGAAACAGGGAATGGCTACACCTTC. This sequence encodes CASSAETGNGYTF.

The rearrangement uses TRBV6-1 and TRBJ1-6; D is unclear. Germline-derived CDR1 and CDR2 are MNHNS and SASEGT. This CDR3 is built from 14 residues. Trimming left V 3 bases short and J 7 bases short, with 10 bases between. The CDR3 DNA sequence: TGTGCCAGCAGTGAGGGCCGGTGGAATTCACCCCTCCACTTT. Translation gives CASSEGRWNSPLHF.

This chain uses TRBV5-5 with TRBJ1-1; D unclear. Germline loops: CDR1 SGHKS, CDR2 YYEKEE (reference sequence). CDR3 length: 11 residues. V was pared by 2 bases and J by 7 bases, with 6 bases between. The CDR3 coding sequence is TGTGCCAGCAGCTTTTACATTGAAGCTTTCTTT. Protein product: CASSFYIEAFF.

The CDR3 region is CASSIDRLEAFF. CDR3 nucleotide sequence: TGTGCCAGCAGCATAGACAGATTAGAAGCTTTCTTT. This chain uses TRBV7-2 with TRBJ1-1; tentatively, D is TRBD1 (5 bases). Germline CDR1 is SGHTA and CDR2 is FQGNSA. The CDR3 has 12 amino acids. V shed 5 bases and J shed 8 bases, with 12 bases lying between them.

The chain has TRBV5-1 and TRBJ1-2; 7 nucleotides agree with TRBD1. The CDR3 has 15 residues. V trimming: 4 bases; J trimming: 6 bases; junction bases outside the gene matches: 12. CDR1 SGHRS and CDR2 YFSETQ come from the germline V gene. DNA of the CDR3: TGCGCCAGCAGCCCGGGATTCGCGGGGACAGATGGCTACACCTTC. It encodes CASSPGFAGTDGYTF.

This clone was detected a few times. The CDR3 reads CAISSTASGNTIYF. The CDR3 DNA follows: TGTGCCATCAGTTCGACAGCGTCTGGAAACACCATATATTTT. The chain joins TRBV10-3 to TRBJ1-3; the D gene is possibly TRBD1 (5 bases). CDR3 length: 14 residues. The V and J ends lost 5 bases and 1 base respectively, with 9 bases between them. CDR1 and CDR2 from the germline V gene are ENHRY and SYGVKD.

This chain connects TRBV19 to TRBJ1-5, with a possible D match to TRBD1 (6 bases). The CDR3 contains 13 residues. V was clipped by 8 bases and J by 2 bases, with 10 bases between them. Germline lookup yields CDR1 LNHDA and CDR2 SQIVND (reference sequence). The CDR3 DNA sequence: TGTGCCAGTGTCAACAGGGGCAATCAGCCCCAGCATTTT. Its translation is CASVNRGNQPQHF.

This clone was seen just once. V gene TRBV5-6 combines with J gene TRBJ2-2; 8 bases align to TRBD2. This CDR3 has 14 amino acids. With V trimmed by 4 bases and J by 2 bases, 1 base remained unmatched. Per the germline V gene, CDR1 is SGHDT and CDR2 is YYEEEE. The CDR3 here is CASSLAGNTGELFF. CDR3 bases: TGTGCCAGCAGCCTAGCGGGTAACACCGGGGAGCTGTTTTTT.

About this clone: No DNA is shown, since the ends of the CDR3 on it are uncertain; the CDR3 is the one TCRdb lists. This sequence joins TRBV21-1 and TRBJ2-7; the D call in the table, TRBD1, was not verified against the DNA. TRBV21-1 is flagged as a pseudogene. The CDR3 has 15 residues if both end residues are counted. This CDR3 reads CASSKVGQGACEQYF.

The chain carries TRBV5-1 and TRBJ2-1, with TRBD1 identical over 8 bases. Losses at the gene ends were 4 bases for V and 6 bases for J; bases not matched to a gene: 9. Germline assignment: CDR1 SGHRS and CDR2 YFSETQ. The CDR3 runs 15 residues. CDR3 nucleotide sequence: TGCGCCAGCAGCATAGGCGGGACAGGACCCAATGAGCAGTTCTTC. Amino acid sequence: CASSIGGTGPNEQFF.

The chain recombines TRBV5-1 with TRBJ1-4; 11 bases fit TRBD1. This CDR3 region has 18 residues. Unmatched junction bases numbered 8, after V lost 4 bases and J lost 0 bases. Per germline, CDR1 SGHRS and CDR2 YFSETQ. CDR3 amino acids: CASSKAPGQGATNEKLFF. CDR3 coding DNA: TGCGCCAGCAGCAAAGCACCGGGACAGGGGGCAACTAATGAAAAACTGTTTTTT.

V usage is TRBV10-1 and J usage is TRBJ2-7; a weak D match, TRBD1 (6 bases). The length of the CDR3 is 13 residues. V lost 5 bases to trimming and J lost 1 base, with 9 bases between them. The germline gives CDR1 WNHNN, CDR2 SYGVQD (reference sequence). CDR3 loop: CASSQDSSYEQYF. Written as DNA, the CDR3 is TGCGCCAGCAGTCAGGACAGTTCCTACGAGCAGTACTTC.

V and J are TRBV5-6 and TRBJ2-1, with 12 bases identical to TRBD2. Losses at the gene ends were 1 base for V and 4 bases for J; bases not matched to a gene: 0. Germline V gene data show CDR1 as SGHDT and CDR2 as YYEEEE. The CDR3 is 15 residues long. The CDR3 is CASSLLAGGYNEQFF. CDR3 coding DNA: TGTGCCAGCAGCTTGCTAGCGGGGGGGTACAATGAGCAGTTCTTC.

The V gene is TRBV5-4, the J gene TRBJ1-1; 11 bases agree with TRBD1. This CDR3 is built from 15 residues. The germline gives CDR1 SGHNT, CDR2 YYREEE (reference sequence). Losses at the gene ends were 3 bases for V and 4 bases for J; bases not matched to a gene: 5. This CDR3 reads CASSSQGQGGTEAFF. The DNA for the CDR3 is TGTGCCAGCAGCTCACAGGGACAGGGGGGCACTGAAGCTTTCTTT.

This clone was observed a few times. The V and J genes are TRBV10-3 and TRBJ1-3; 10 bases map to TRBD1. Unmatched junction bases numbered 5, after V lost 2 bases and J lost 4 bases. Germline V lookup: CDR1 ENHRY, CDR2 SYGVKD. CDR3 length equals 16 residues. In nucleotides, the CDR3 is TGTGCCATCAGTGAGAGACAGGGGGCAGGGGGAAACACCATATATTTT. Its protein is CAISERQGAGGNTIYF.

J is TRBJ2-7 and V is TRBV7-3; 7 bases fit TRBD2. V shed 1 base, J shed 6 bases, and the junction held 3 bases outside the gene matches. In germline, CDR1 is SGHTA, CDR2 FQGTGA. The CDR3 extends over 13 amino acids. The CDR3, as DNA: TGTGCCAGCAGCTTAATGGGGAGGGCCGAGCAGTACTTC. The encoded protein is CASSLMGRAEQYF.

V gene TRBV4-2 combines with J gene TRBJ2-7; D is possibly TRBD2 (6 bases). Trimming shortened V by 4 bases and J by 3 bases, and 19 bases separated the two germline ends. Germline V lookup: CDR1 LGHNA, CDR2 YNFKEQ. This CDR3 region has 16 residues. Here the CDR3 reads CASSRGVGGLSYEQYF. The CDR3 region has the DNA TGTGCCAGCAGCCGGGGGGTGGGCGGGCTAAGCTACGAGCAGTACTTC.

The CDR3 nucleotides are TGTGCCACTTCGTTGGGGCGGGGGGGTCTCGAGACCCAGTACTTC. It translates to CATSLGRGGLETQYF. The chain combines TRBV6-1 with TRBJ2-5; 9 positions match TRBD2. Germline V gene data show CDR1 as MNHNS and CDR2 as SASEGT. V was pared by 10 bases and J by 5 bases, with 14 bases of the junction left unmatched. CDR3 size: 15 residues.